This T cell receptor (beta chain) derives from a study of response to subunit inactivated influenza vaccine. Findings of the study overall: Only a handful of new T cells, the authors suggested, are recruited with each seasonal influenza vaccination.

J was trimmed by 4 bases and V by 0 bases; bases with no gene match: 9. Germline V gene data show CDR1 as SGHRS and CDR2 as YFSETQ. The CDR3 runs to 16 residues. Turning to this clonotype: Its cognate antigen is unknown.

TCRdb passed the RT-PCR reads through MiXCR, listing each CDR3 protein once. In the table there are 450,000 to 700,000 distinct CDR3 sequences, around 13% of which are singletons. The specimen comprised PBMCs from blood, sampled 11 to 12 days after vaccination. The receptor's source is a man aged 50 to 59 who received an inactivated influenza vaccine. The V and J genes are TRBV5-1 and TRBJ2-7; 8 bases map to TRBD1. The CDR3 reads CASSLAGQQGGYEQYF. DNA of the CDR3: TGCGCCAGCAGCTTGGCCGGCCAACAGGGGGGATACGAGCAGTACTTC.